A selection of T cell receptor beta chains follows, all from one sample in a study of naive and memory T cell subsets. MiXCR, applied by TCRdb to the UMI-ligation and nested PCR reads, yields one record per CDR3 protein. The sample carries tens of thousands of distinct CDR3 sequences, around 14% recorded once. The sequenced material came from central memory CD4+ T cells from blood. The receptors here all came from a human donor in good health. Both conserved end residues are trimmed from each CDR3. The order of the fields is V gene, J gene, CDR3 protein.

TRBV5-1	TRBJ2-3	ASSRGLAEHRGTDTQY
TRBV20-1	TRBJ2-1	SATLAGGPGNEQF
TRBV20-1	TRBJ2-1	SARQLAGEQF
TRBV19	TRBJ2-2	ASSIRGGRSTGELF
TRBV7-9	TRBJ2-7	ASSLRGNRFYEQY
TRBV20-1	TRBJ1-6	SASPSDRLFSPLH
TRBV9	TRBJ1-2	ASSVTLNYGYT
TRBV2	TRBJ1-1	ASSGQSMNTEAF
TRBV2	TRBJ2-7	ACQRSDGANEQY
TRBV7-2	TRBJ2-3	ASSPTSGGKPADTEY
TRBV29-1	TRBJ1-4	SVDGQGVEKLF
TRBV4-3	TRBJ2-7	ASSQDPERGEQY
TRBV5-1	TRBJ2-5	ASSPAGGQETQY
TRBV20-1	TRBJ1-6	SARTGGSPLH
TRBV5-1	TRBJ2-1	ASRRTSGSIHEQF
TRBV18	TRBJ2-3	ASSPGAGASTDTQY
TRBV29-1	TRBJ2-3	SVTSGPTDTQY
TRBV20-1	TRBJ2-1	SARELYNEQF
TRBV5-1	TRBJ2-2	ASSFLSGANTGELF
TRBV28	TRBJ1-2	ASRTPGQGVVYGYT
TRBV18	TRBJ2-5	ASSPVYRKSQETQY
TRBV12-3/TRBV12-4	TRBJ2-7	ASSYQEGSSYEQY
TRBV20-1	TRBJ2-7	SARRGLDEQY
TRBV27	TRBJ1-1	ASRPWQASTRTEAF
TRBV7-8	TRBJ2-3	ASSLGQVVTDTQY
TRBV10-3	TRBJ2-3	AISGPWDTQY
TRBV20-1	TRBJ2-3	SARAGERSTDTQY
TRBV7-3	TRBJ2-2	ASSLSAGELF
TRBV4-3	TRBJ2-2	ASSRGQGIGELF
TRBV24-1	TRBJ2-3	ATSGRSGTDTQY
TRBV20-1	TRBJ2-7	SAKGGVDEQY
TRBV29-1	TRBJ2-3	SSWEDTQY
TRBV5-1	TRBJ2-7	ASSSGGTSSYEQY
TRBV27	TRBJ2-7	ASSTTFGRVYEQY
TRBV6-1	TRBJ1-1	ASSAFTGHEAF
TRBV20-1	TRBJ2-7	SARDQRRSGTSYEQY
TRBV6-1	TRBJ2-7	ASSRIYEQY
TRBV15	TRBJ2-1	ATSRDLRGSGSGEQF
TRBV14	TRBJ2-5	ASSQERKETQY
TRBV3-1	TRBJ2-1	ASSPRGGGAYNEQF
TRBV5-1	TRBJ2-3	ASSLGGRDTQY
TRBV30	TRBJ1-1	AWSVGGGGRTEAF
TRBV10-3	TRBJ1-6	AISDSDRGGSPLH
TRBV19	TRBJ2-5	ASRNLDIPQETQY
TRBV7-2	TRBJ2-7	ASSLEPGNYEQY
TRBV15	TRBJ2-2	ATSRLAGTSGRADTGELF
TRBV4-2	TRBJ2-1	ASSQDRRGQF
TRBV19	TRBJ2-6	ASSTLFGANVLT
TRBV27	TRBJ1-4	ASRRPGDPNEKLF
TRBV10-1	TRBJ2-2	ASSVGGNTGELF
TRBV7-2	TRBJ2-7	ASSAAGTSSNEQY
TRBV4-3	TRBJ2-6	ASSENPQTGAGANVLT
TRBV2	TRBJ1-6	ASTTTFVRNSPLH